This T cell receptor (beta chain) was retrieved from a study of persistence of HIV-infected CD4 T cells. Study findings and constraints: Antigen-responding cells were enriched for degenerate expanded CDR3beta sequences. Bulk TCR data could not be restricted to HIV-1-infected CMV-responding cells.

Of note for this clone: Its antigen is currently unknown.

The immunoSEQ assay was version 4, run in survey mode. Here immunoSEQ multiplex PCR was the method, and the copy in TCRdb shows in-frame clones only, minus some. The data show about 50,000 clones, around 75% seen once. Stimulation used 10 ug/mL lysate from CMV-infected fibroblasts. CD40L-negative CD69-negative CD45RO-high memory CD4+ T cells were sorted as populations depleted of antigen-responding cells. For at least 4 years, plasma HIV-1 RNA was undetectable (<50 copies/mL). V gave up 3 bases and J gave up 6 bases, with 26 bases separating them. CDR3 length equals 18 residues. CDR1 is LGHNA and CDR2 is YNFKEQ in the germline V gene.

J is TRBJ1-2 and V is TRBV4-2; tentatively, D is TRBD1 (6 bases). The clonotype was recovered from an adult man with HIV who was CMV-seropositive. This specimen was CD4+ T cells sorted from PBMCs after 18-hour stimulation, taken from a patient who received antiretroviral therapy. The CDR3 is CASSQPTRGGLGGDGYTF. CDR3 bases: TGTGCCAGCAGCCAGCCAACGCGTGGGGGCCTAGGGGGAGATGGCTACACCTTC.